The sequence of this TCR beta chain was determined in a study of cytomegalovirus exposure and HLA in healthy donors. Study observations and caveats: In a later analysis, TCR beta V- and J-gene trimming was associated with a missense DCLRE1C variant.

About this clone itself: The antigen is undetermined.

Looked up from germline, CDR1 is SGDLS and CDR2 is YYNGEE. The ends were cut back, 3 bases at V and 5 bases at J, with 14 bases in the middle. The CDR3 covers 14 residues. PCR amplification relied on 60 Vbeta primers (plus 13 Jbeta primers). TCRdb keeps only in-frame clones here, not all; method: immunoSEQ multiplex PCR. The table includes around 67,000 clones, about two thirds detected once. The TCR comes from a woman aged 25 to 39 in good health and CMV-seronegative. The chain is built from TRBV9 and TRBJ2-5, with D perhaps TRBD1 (5 bases). The sample taken for sequencing was PBMCs. CDR3 protein: CASSAGQGWETQYF. CDR3 DNA sequence: TGTGCCAGCAGCGCCGGACAAGGCTGGGAGACCCAGTACTTC.